This TCR beta chain is from a study of identifying expanded T cells in peripheral blood. The length of the CDR3 is 15 residues. Trimming cost V 1 base and J 2 bases; bases outside gene matches: 0. Germline CDR1 reads MGHRA; CDR2 reads YSYEKL. Study-level results: Roughly 1.1 clones differed between technical replicates, versus about 17 and 20 over time.

Here immunoSEQ multiplex PCR was the method, and the copy in TCRdb shows in-frame clones only, minus some. The sample lists 83,000 or so clones; 88% were seen once. A word on this clone: Its antigen is unidentified.

The chain couples TRBV4-1 to TRBJ2-5; 11 nucleotides agree with TRBD2. The sample taken for sequencing was blood. The TCR sequence derives from a person aged 18 to 75 in good health. The CDR3 reads CASSQVAGGQETQYF. The DNA for the CDR3 is TGCGCCAGCAGCCAAGTAGCGGGGGGGCAAGAGACCCAGTACTTC.